This T cell receptor (beta chain) appears in the sequencing data of a study of shared clonotypes between healthy human individuals. Study-wide results and caveats: Rarefaction demonstrated incomplete sorted-subset sequencing despite large depth. Four donors held approximately 4.5% of naive CD4 clonotypes in common.

Comments on this clone: The antigen remains unidentified.

Repertoires were generated with immunoSEQ multiplex PCR, while TCRdb's copy carries only in-frame clones and drops some. The top ten hold about 0.34% of the sample, which has around 1.4 million clones, roughly 98.5% seen once. V lost 4 bases, J lost 1 base, and 0 bases stayed unmatched. The CDR3 length is 14 residues. Per the germline V gene, CDR1 is SNHLY and CDR2 is FYNNEI. The sample comprised naive CD4+ T cells sorted from blood. Indicated subset: CD45RA+ positively selected. The sequence came from a man aged 30 to 45 in good health. The V call is TRBV2, the J call TRBJ2-2, with 7 bases matching TRBD1. The CDR3 loop is CASSGQGNTGELFF. The CDR3, as DNA: TGTGCCAGCAGTGGACAGGGGAACACCGGGGAGCTGTTTTTT.